What follows are 30 T cell receptor beta chains derived from one specimen sequenced in a study of blood T cell repertoires in COVID-19. Clones were sequenced by immunoSEQ multiplex PCR, and TCRdb holds only the in-frame ones, with some missing. The sample has almost 90,000 clones, about 92% seen once. Material: peripheral blood. The receptors originated from a man aged 18 to 30 with COVID-19, enrolled during active disease.

This clone was counted only a few times. V gene TRBV20-1 combines with J gene TRBJ1-2; D might be TRBD1 (5 bases). V shed 3 bases and J shed 8 bases, with 13 bases lying between them. The CDR3 covers 12 residues. Germline values: CDR1 DFQATT, CDR2 SNEGSKA (reference sequence). This chain's CDR3 is CSASRGFQGYTF. The CDR3 nucleotides read TGCAGTGCTAGTCGGGGGTTTCAGGGCTACACCTTC.

The V and J genes are TRBV5-1 and TRBJ1-2, with TRBD1 matching 9 bases. Trimming at V came to 2 bases and at J to 5 bases, leaving 19 bases not matched to a gene. This CDR3 is 19 amino acids long. The germline V gene has CDR1 SGHRS and CDR2 YFSETQ. CDR3 sequence reads: CASSLAGTGKLSVRYGYTF. The CDR3 nucleotides read TGCGCCAGCAGCTTAGCCGGGACAGGGAAACTGTCCGTAAGGTATGGCTACACCTTC.

The chain has TRBV7-2 and TRBJ2-7; D is ambiguous. CDR1 is SGHTA, CDR2 FQGNSA, per germline. CDR3 length: 15 amino acids. Trimming cost V 1 base and J 2 bases, with 12 bases left between them. The CDR3 bases are TGTGCCAGCAGCTTAGATCCGCTACTCCCCTACGAGCAGTACTTC. Amino acid sequence: CASSLDPLLPYEQYF.

V is TRBV29-1 and J is TRBJ1-1, with D perhaps TRBD1 (5 bases). Germline V gene data show CDR1 as SQVTM and CDR2 as ANQGSEA. The CDR3 is made up of 12 amino acids. Between the trimmed V and J ends, which lost 7 bases and 1 base, there was a span of 10 bases. CDR3 DNA: TGCAGCGGCGGACAACAGAACACTGAAGCTTTCTTT. Residues: CSGGQQNTEAFF.

This chain connects TRBV3-1 (or the pseudogene TRBV3-2) to TRBJ2-2; 9 bases are a match to TRBD2. This CDR3 contains 15 residues. The V and J ends lost 5 bases and 4 bases, in that order; junction bases with no gene match: 5. Germline loops: CDR1 LGHDT, CDR2 YNNKEL (reference sequence). DNA of the CDR3: TGTGCCAGCAGCGCGGGACTAGCAGTCACCGGGGAGCTGTTTTTT. Translating it yields CASSAGLAVTGELFF.

This chain connects TRBV4-1 to TRBJ2-7; TRBD1 aligns across 7 bases. The CDR3 contains 16 residues. With V trimmed by 3 bases and J by 1 base, 9 bases remained unmatched. Germline-derived CDR1 and CDR2 are MGHRA and YSYEKL. CDR3 nucleotide sequence: TGCGCCAGCAGCCAGTTCCCTAGGGGGCTGTCCTACGAGCAGTACTTC. Protein: CASSQFPRGLSYEQYF.

The chain carries TRBV6-2 or TRBV6-3 and TRBJ2-7; tentative D call: TRBD1 (5 bases). The CDR3 is made up of 14 amino acids. V shed 4 bases and J shed 4 bases, with 14 bases lying between them. The germline V gene has CDR1 MNHEY and CDR2 SVGEGT. The CDR3 loop reads CASSSLGRLYEQYF. CDR3 bases: TGTGCCAGCAGTTCCCTGGGGCGGCTGTACGAGCAGTACTTC.

This rearrangement joins TRBV5-3 to TRBJ1-6, with a weak D call TRBD1 (6 bases). TRBV5-3 is sorted into the ORF group, with uncertain function. The CDR3 sequence is 16 residues long. The ends were cut back, 4 bases at V and 7 bases at J, with 18 bases in the middle. The CDR3 nucleotides read TGTGCCAGAAGCGCGGGGGACATCAAAAGGAATTCACCCCTCCACTTT. This encodes CARSAGDIKRNSPLHF.

CDR3 region: CASSGGQGSTGELFF. CDR3 in DNA: TGCGCCAGCAGCGGGGGACAGGGGTCGACCGGGGAGCTGTTTTTT. This chain uses TRBV5-1 with TRBJ2-2, with 10 bases matching TRBD1. There are 15 residues in the CDR3. J lost 5 bases, V lost 4 bases, and 5 bases had no gene match. Per germline, CDR1 SGHRS and CDR2 YFSETQ.

V is TRBV7-2 and J is TRBJ1-4; no reliable D call. In germline, CDR1 is SGHTA, CDR2 FQGNSA. Trimming stripped 3 bases from V and 0 bases from J, with 8 bases between. This CDR3 is built from 15 residues. CDR3 sequence: CASSLEGSTNEKLFF. CDR3 DNA: TGTGCCAGCAGCTTGGAGGGTTCAACTAATGAAAAACTGTTTTTT.

In regard to this clone: Distinct nucleotide sequences in the sample also encode this CDR3. The gene calls are TRBV7-2 and TRBJ1-1; D remains ambiguous. Germline V gives CDR1 SGHTA, CDR2 FQGNSA. The length of the CDR3 is 16 residues. The V gene lost 1 base and the J gene lost 1 base, with 13 bases spanning the gap. The CDR3 DNA reads TGTGCCAGCAGCTTAGAGGGTTGGGGAGGGAACACTGAAGCTTTCTTT. Its translation is CASSLEGWGGNTEAFF. Complete variable domain (other parts from reference TRBV7-2 and TRBJ1-1): GAGVSQSPSNKVTEKGKDVELRCDPISGHTALYWYRQSLGQGLEFLIYFQGNSAPDKSGLPSDRFSAERTGGSVSTLTIQRTQQEDSAVYLCASSLEGWGGNTEAFFGQGTRLTVV.

The chain is built from TRBV19 and TRBJ1-5, with 7 bases identical to TRBD1. V trimming: 5 bases; J trimming: 0 bases; junction bases outside the gene matches: 13. The V gene's germline CDR1 is LNHDA and CDR2 SQIVND (reference sequence). There are 18 residues in the CDR3. The CDR3 coding sequence is TGTGCCAGTAGTCCATCTGGACTCGGGACAGATAGCAATCAGCCCCAGCATTTT. Residues: CASSPSGLGTDSNQPQHF.

V gene TRBV7-2 combines with J gene TRBJ2-3; 10 bases align to TRBD2. This CDR3 spans 16 amino acids. The V gene's germline CDR1 is SGHTA and CDR2 FQGNSA. J was trimmed by 6 bases and V by 7 bases; bases with no gene match: 13. For the CDR3, the DNA is TGTGCCAGCACCTTCGGGGCTAGCGGGAGTTCGGATACGCAGTATTTT. Translation: CASTFGASGSSDTQYF.

Turning to this clone: The junction and the germline gene differ at one end; a read error may be behind it. The rearrangement joins TRBV28 to TRBJ1-4, with D maybe TRBD1 (5 bases). CDR1 is MDHEN, CDR2 SYDVKM, per germline. This CDR3 has 12 residues. The CDR3 sequence is CASTTENEKLLF. The CDR3 nucleotides read TGTGCCAGCACGACAGAGAATGAAAAACTGCTTTTT.

This chain links TRBV12-3 or TRBV12-4 with TRBJ1-6, with unresolved D. The CDR3 runs 13 residues. The V gene lost 3 bases and the J gene lost 7 bases, with 7 bases spanning the gap. CDR3 in DNA: TGTGCCAGCAGTTTGGAGAGGAATTCACCCCTCCACTTT. Protein: CASSLERNSPLHF.

This chain connects TRBV13 to TRBJ2-7, with TRBD2 matching over 9 bases. J gave up 2 bases and V 1 base, and 3 bases lay outside the gene matches. The V gene's germline CDR1 is PRHDT and CDR2 FYEKMQ (reference sequence). This CDR3 has 15 amino acids. The CDR3 region is CASSLDASGAYEQYF. CDR3 nucleotide sequence: TGTGCCAGCAGCTTAGATGCTAGCGGGGCCTACGAGCAGTACTTC.

About this clone: One end of the junction is discordant with germline, which a read error may explain. This chain joins TRBV4-3 and TRBJ1-4, with D unclear. The length of the CDR3 is 17 residues. The V gene's germline CDR1 is LGHNA and CDR2 YSLEER. CDR3 region: CASSRSLLGRGNEKLLF. CDR3 coding DNA: TGCGCCAGCAGCCGATCTCTCCTCGGCCGAGGAAATGAAAAACTGCTTTTT.

The chain has TRBV9 and TRBJ2-1; TRBD2 might be the D (7 bases). With 4 bases removed from V and 8 bases from J, the gap between germline ends came to 25 bases. Per the germline V gene, CDR1 is SGDLS and CDR2 is YYNGEE. This CDR3 is built from 17 residues. The CDR3 here is CASSHEGEGLLTDEQFF. In DNA form, the CDR3 reads TGTGCCAGCAGCCACGAGGGGGAGGGACTCCTGACCGATGAGCAGTTCTTC.

The genes are TRBV28 and TRBJ2-7; 9 nucleotides agree with TRBD1. Trimming at V came to 4 bases and at J to 1 base, leaving 11 bases not matched to a gene. Germline lookup yields CDR1 MDHEN and CDR2 SYDVKM. The CDR3 has 17 residues. For the CDR3, the DNA is TGTGCCAGCAGTTCGCCCGGGGGGACAGGGAATTCCTACGAGCAGTACTTC. This encodes CASSSPGGTGNSYEQYF.

This chain connects TRBV7-2 to TRBJ2-3; D is ambiguous. This CDR3 region has 16 residues. The germline gives CDR1 SGHTA, CDR2 FQGNSA. V lost 0 bases and J 3 bases, leaving 13 bases between the germline ends. This chain's CDR3 is CASSLARFVTTDTQYF. CDR3 DNA sequence: TGTGCCAGCAGCTTAGCGCGCTTTGTCACTACAGATACGCAGTATTTT.

The chain recombines TRBV6-5 with TRBJ2-2; 8 bases match TRBD2. CDR1 is MNHEY and CDR2 is SVGAGI in the germline V gene. This CDR3 has 16 residues. V dropped 0 bases and J dropped 3; count of bases not matched to a gene: 3. The CDR3 DNA reads as TGTGCCAGCAGTTACTCCTGGACTAGCTACACCGGGGAGCTGTTTTTT. Residues: CASSYSWTSYTGELFF.

The V and J genes are TRBV2 and TRBJ2-2; 11 positions match TRBD2. The ends lost 7 bases at V and 3 bases at J; junction bases unmatched: 10. Germline V gene data show CDR1 as SNHLY and CDR2 as FYNNEI. The CDR3 loop spans 17 amino acids. DNA for the CDR3: TGTGCCAGCATATTGATACCGGGACTAGCGGACACCGGGGAGCTGTTTTTT. It codes for CASILIPGLADTGELFF. The full variable domain, completed using reference TRBV2 and TRBJ2-2, is EPEVTQTPSHQVTQMGQEVILRCVPISNHLYFYWYRQILGQKVEFLVSFYNNEISEKSEIFDDQFSVERPDGSNFTLKIRSTKLEDSAMYFCASILIPGLADTGELFFGEGSRLTVL.

The genes are TRBV7-2 and TRBJ2-1; weak D call: TRBD1 (7 bases). Per germline, CDR1 SGHTA and CDR2 FQGNSA. V gave up 7 bases and J gave up 5 bases, with 15 bases separating them. CDR3 length equals 14 residues. CDR3 residues: CASNYRGLNNEQFF. For the CDR3, the DNA is TGTGCCAGCAACTACAGGGGACTTAACAATGAGCAGTTCTTC.

This chain joins TRBV3-1 (or the pseudogene TRBV3-2) and TRBJ1-2, with 8 positions matching TRBD1. V dropped 5 bases and J dropped 1; count of bases not matched to a gene: 6. This CDR3 spans 15 amino acids. Germline V CDR1 and CDR2: LGHDT, YNNKEL (reference sequence). DNA of the CDR3: TGTGCCAGCAGCTCCCGGGACAGGAGTAACTATGGCTACACCTTC. This gives the protein CASSSRDRSNYGYTF.

A few counts support this clone. The chain uses TRBV9 and TRBJ1-1, with D possibly TRBD1 on 5 matching bases. The CDR3 spans 15 residues. Trimming left V 0 bases short and J 3 bases short, with 12 bases between. The V gene's germline CDR1 is SGDLS and CDR2 YYNGEE. DNA for the CDR3: TGTGCCAGCAGCGTAGGGTCCAGGGTCGACACTGAAGCTTTCTTT. The encoded protein is CASSVGSRVDTEAFF.

The chain links TRBV29-1 to TRBJ2-1, with 9 bases that match TRBD2. The CDR3 spans 13 residues. With 4 bases clipped from V and 4 bases from J, the junction kept 2 bases outside the gene matches. Germline V lookup: CDR1 SQVTM, CDR2 ANQGSEA. This CDR3 reads CSVVAGGYNEQFF. The CDR3 nucleotides read TGCAGCGTTGTGGCGGGAGGGTACAATGAGCAGTTCTTC.

The chain joins TRBV3-1 (or the pseudogene TRBV3-2) to TRBJ1-1, with no clear D. The germline CDR1 and CDR2 sequences are LGHDT and YNNKEL (reference sequence). V was shortened by 3 bases and J by 4 bases, with 6 bases between the two germline ends. CDR3 length: 12 amino acids. The CDR3 DNA reads as TGTGCCAGCAGCCACTACAGCACTGAAGCTTTCTTT. It encodes CASSHYSTEAFF.

This rearrangement joins TRBV28 to TRBJ1-5, with a weak D call TRBD1 (6 bases). This CDR3 spans 13 amino acids. Trimming removed 8 bases at V and 7 bases at J, with 15 bases between. The germline V gene has CDR1 MDHEN and CDR2 SYDVKM. The DNA of the CDR3 is TGTGCCAGCCGAAGGGGGGGCCGGCAGCCCCAGCATTTT. Translation: CASRRGGRQPQHF. Combining the CDR3 with reference TRBV28 and TRBJ1-5 gives the whole variable domain DVKVTQSSRYLVKRTGEKVFLECVQDMDHENMFWYRQDPGLGLRLIYFSYDVKMKEKGDIPEGYSVSREKKERFSLILESASTNQTSMYLCASRRGGRQPQHFGDGTRLSIL.

The V call is TRBV11-3, the J call TRBJ2-2, with D maybe TRBD2 (5 bases). CDR1 is SGHNT and CDR2 is YENEEA in the germline V gene. The CDR3 consists of 16 residues. V dropped 0 bases and J dropped 2 bases, with 10 bases sitting between them. The CDR3 protein is CASSLDQPGNTGELFF. DNA of the CDR3: TGTGCCAGCAGCTTAGATCAGCCGGGAAACACCGGGGAGCTGTTTTTT.

This chain joins TRBV18 and TRBJ2-7, with 12 bases identical to TRBD2. The CDR3 is made up of 16 amino acids. In germline, CDR1 is KGHSH, CDR2 LQKENI. J gave up 7 bases and V 6 bases, and 13 bases lay outside the gene matches. CDR3 sequence: CASSFSSGRAMGEQYF. The CDR3 nucleotides are TGTGCCAGCTCCTTCTCTAGCGGGAGGGCCATGGGTGAGCAGTACTTC.